One sample yielded the 11 T cell receptor beta chains listed below, sequenced in a study of cytomegalovirus exposure and HLA in healthy donors. Data came from immunoSEQ multiplex PCR; TCRdb stores just in-frame clones and leaves some out. Of over 150,000 clones in the sample, about 90% were seen once. Sequencing used PBMCs. The origin of the receptors is a woman aged 18 to 35 in good health and CMV-seropositive.

The count of this clone is one. This chain uses TRBV10-2 with TRBJ1-5; D is perhaps TRBD1 (6 bases). The CDR3 is 15 residues long. Germline CDR1 and CDR2: WSHSY and SAAADI. The V gene lost 6 bases and the J gene lost 4 bases, with 16 bases spanning the gap. CDR3 bases: TGCGCCAGCAGGACCACAGGGAACCGAAATCAGCCCCAGCATTTT. Encoded protein: CASRTTGNRNQPQHF.

The CDR3 spells CASSLDREYAFF. CDR3 nucleotide sequence: TGTGCCAGCAGCTTGGACAGGGAGTACGCTTTCTTT. V is TRBV5-4 and J is TRBJ1-1; D possibly corresponds to TRBD1 (6 bases). Deletions cut 0 bases from V and 11 bases from J, with 11 bases between. Germline loops: CDR1 SGHNT, CDR2 YYREEE (reference sequence). CDR3 length equals 12 residues.

This rearrangement joins TRBV27 to TRBJ2-7; no definite D call. The CDR3 has 11 residues. The germline V and J ends were trimmed by 10 bases and 0 bases, with 7 bases remaining between them. Germline CDR1 MNHEY, CDR2 SMNVEV (reference sequence). CDR3 DNA sequence: TGTGCCACTACTTCCTCCTACGAGCAGTACTTC. It translates to CATTSSYEQYF.

The rearrangement links TRBV19 to TRBJ2-7; D is perhaps TRBD2 (6 bases). CDR3 length: 14 amino acids. V was shortened by 4 bases and J by 4 bases, with 14 bases between the two germline ends. CDR1 LNHDA and CDR2 SQIVND come from the germline V gene (reference sequence). The CDR3 DNA sequence: TGTGCCAGTAGTAATTTGGAGGGGAGATACGAGCAGTACTTC. Its translation is CASSNLEGRYEQYF.

This rearrangement joins TRBV4-2 to TRBJ2-5, with 13 bases that match TRBD2. This CDR3 spans 18 amino acids. Losses at the gene ends were 1 base for V and 2 bases for J; bases not matched to a gene: 7. The germline V gene encodes CDR1 LGHNA and CDR2 YNFKEQ. CDR3 amino acids: CASSQGGTSGANQETQYF. The CDR3, as DNA: TGTGCCAGCAGCCAAGGCGGGACTAGCGGGGCCAATCAAGAGACCCAGTACTTC.

The chain couples TRBV5-5 to TRBJ2-3; D is perhaps TRBD2 (6 bases). V was clipped by 3 bases and J by 5 bases, with 16 bases between them. In germline, CDR1 is SGHKS, CDR2 YYEKEE (reference sequence). This CDR3 comprises 15 residues. CDR3 DNA: TGTGCCAGCAGCTATATGAGGGGAGCGGGAGATACGCAGTATTTT. Protein: CASSYMRGAGDTQYF.

This sequence joins TRBV27 and TRBJ2-2; D remains unclear. V dropped 3 bases and J dropped 5 bases, with 13 bases sitting between them. Per germline, CDR1 MNHEY and CDR2 SMNVEV (reference sequence). This CDR3 is built from 15 residues. For the CDR3, the DNA is TGTGCCAGCAGTTTTGTCAGGCAGGTTACCGGGGAGCTGTTTTTT. This sequence encodes CASSFVRQVTGELFF.

The CDR3 is CASTPGQAYNEQFF. As DNA, the CDR3 is TGTGCCAGCACGCCGGGACAGGCCTACAATGAGCAGTTCTTC. The chain joins TRBV6-5 to TRBJ2-1, with 8 bases fitting TRBD1. Looked up from germline, CDR1 is MNHEY and CDR2 is SVGAGI. Trimming cost V 7 bases and J 2 bases; bases outside gene matches: 4. This CDR3 contains 14 residues.

The chain couples TRBV11-2 to TRBJ2-3; 8 bases map to TRBD2. This CDR3 comprises 11 residues. Per the germline V gene, CDR1 is SGHAT and CDR2 is FQNNGV. The CDR3 sequence: CPRGARDTQYF. The CDR3 DNA follows: TGTCCGCGGGGGGCGAGGGATACGCAGTATTTT.

The chain carries TRBV7-8 and TRBJ1-4, with 9 bases aligning to TRBD1. V lost 5 bases and J lost 1; bases outside the gene matches: 5. The CDR3 has 16 amino acids. Germline assignment: CDR1 SGHVS and CDR2 FQNEAQ. The chain's CDR3 is CASSQTGGGTNEKLFF. DNA for the CDR3: TGTGCCAGCAGCCAGACAGGGGGTGGAACTAATGAAAAACTGTTTTTT.

The chain couples TRBV28 to TRBJ1-1, with 7 positions matching TRBD1. V was clipped by 5 bases and J by 11 bases; unmatched bases: 14. This CDR3 comprises 14 residues. The germline CDR1 and CDR2 sequences are MDHEN and SYDVKM. The CDR3 nucleotides are TGTGCCAGCAGTATACTCCCGGGACAGTATCAGGCTTTCTTT. It yields the protein CASSILPGQYQAFF.